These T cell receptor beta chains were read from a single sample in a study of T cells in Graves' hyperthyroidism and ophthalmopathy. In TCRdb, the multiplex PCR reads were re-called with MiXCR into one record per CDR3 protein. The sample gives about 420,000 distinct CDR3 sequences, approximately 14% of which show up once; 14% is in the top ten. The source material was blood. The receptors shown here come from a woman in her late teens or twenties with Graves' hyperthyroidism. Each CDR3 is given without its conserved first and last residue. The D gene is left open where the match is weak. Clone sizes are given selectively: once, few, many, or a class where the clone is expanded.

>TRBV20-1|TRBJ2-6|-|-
SASGTGANVLT
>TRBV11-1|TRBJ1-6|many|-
ASSLDWDGYNSPLH
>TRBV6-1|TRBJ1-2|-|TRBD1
ASSDNAGQGIDGYT
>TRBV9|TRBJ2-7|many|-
ASSPLPSGYEQY
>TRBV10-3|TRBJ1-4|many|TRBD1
AISESRRGQEKLF
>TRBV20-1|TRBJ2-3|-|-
SAPRLHTDTQY
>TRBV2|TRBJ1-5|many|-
ASSEEGNQPQH
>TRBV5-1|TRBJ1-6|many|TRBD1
ASSKEGRGPNNSPLH
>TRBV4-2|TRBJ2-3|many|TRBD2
ASSGGEGTDTQY
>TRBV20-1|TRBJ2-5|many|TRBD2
SAVAGETQY
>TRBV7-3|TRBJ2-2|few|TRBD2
ASSLSARGGDPNTGELF
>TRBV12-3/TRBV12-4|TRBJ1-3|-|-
ASRFGRRDGNTIY
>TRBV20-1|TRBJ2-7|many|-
SAPYLTTGEQY
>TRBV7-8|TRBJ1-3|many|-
ASSLGGGGNTIY
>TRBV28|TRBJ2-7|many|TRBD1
ASSIPRTGSYEQY
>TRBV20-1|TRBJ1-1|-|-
SARVRIWGTEAF
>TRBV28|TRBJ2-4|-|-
ASREALGLLKNIQY
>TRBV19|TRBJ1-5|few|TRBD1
ASSITPQGPIQPQH
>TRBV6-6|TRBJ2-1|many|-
ASSYEAGSSYNEQF
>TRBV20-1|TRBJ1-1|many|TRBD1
SAKGTGAEAF
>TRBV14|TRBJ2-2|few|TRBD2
ASSQDLGGLADRTGELF
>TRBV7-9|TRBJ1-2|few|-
ANLRTTIAYGYT
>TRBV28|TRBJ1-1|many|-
ASSLLSWLDNTEAF
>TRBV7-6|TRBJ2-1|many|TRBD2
ASSLARLAGGPAEQF
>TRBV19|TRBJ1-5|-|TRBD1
ASSIGRQGRNQPQH
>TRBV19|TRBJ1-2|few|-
ASSGEQGRLNYGYT
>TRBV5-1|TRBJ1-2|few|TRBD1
ASHPGTGGLIDYGYT
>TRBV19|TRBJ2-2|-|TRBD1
ASSFSGTGYTGELF